The 19 T cell receptor beta chains below all came from one sample that was sequenced in a study of spatial heterogeneity in lung cancer. Points from the study as a whole: Counts that tracked tumor mutation counts were those of expanded intratumoral alpha and beta TCRs.

TCRdb used MiXCR to reprocess the 5' RACE reads, holding one entry per CDR3 protein. The top ten clones hold 7.7% of a sample with about 22,000 distinct CDR3 sequences, 8% to 10% of them seen once. These TCRs are of unknown antigen specificity. Time point: sample taken at primary tumor resection. Source: lung tumor tissue, taken at surgery. Receptors were obtained from a male donor with early-stage non-small cell lung cancer.

Ten or more counts support this clonotype. The chain employs TRBV21-1 and TRBJ2-7; TRBD1 was called by the table and not checked on the DNA. TRBV21-1 is a pseudogene. The CDR3 length is 15 residues. The CDR3 loop is CASRKQGGEAYEQYF. CDR3 bases: TGTGCCAGCAGGAAGCAGGGGGGAGAGGCCTACGAGCAGTACTTC.

Comments on this clonotype: Being one base from a much bigger clone, this may be a read error. The chain employs TRBV6-5 and TRBJ1-6, with D hard to call. Germline assignment: CDR1 MNHEY and CDR2 SVGAGI. This CDR3 region has 16 residues. The CDR3 region is CACSLLRGFTESPLHF. The CDR3 nucleotides read TGTGCCTGCAGTCTCCTAAGAGGGTTCACGGAGTCACCCCTCCACTTT.

This clonotype occurred a few times. The rearrangement links TRBV13 to TRBJ2-3; 12 bases line up with TRBD2. V gave up 4 bases and J gave up 5 bases; unmatched junction bases: 4. The length of the CDR3 is 15 residues. Germline V gene lookup returns CDR1 PRHDT and CDR2 FYEKMQ (reference sequence). CDR3 sequence: CASSSLAGGEDTQYF. The CDR3 DNA reads as TGTGCCAGCAGCTCCCTAGCGGGAGGGGAAGATACGCAGTATTTT.

This clonotype appeared many times. J is TRBJ2-1 and V is TRBV4-3; the D is unclear. Germline CDR1 is LGHNA and CDR2 is YSLEER. The CDR3 extends over 15 amino acids. V gave up 0 bases and J gave up 3 bases, with 9 bases separating them. CDR3 loop: CASSQDGWIYNEQFF. The CDR3 nucleotides read TGCGCCAGCAGCCAAGACGGCTGGATCTACAATGAGCAGTTCTTC.

The genes are TRBV28 and TRBJ1-2; D remains unclear. Trimming shortened V by 8 bases and J by 2 bases, and 12 bases separated the two germline ends. The length of the CDR3 is 13 residues. CDR1 and CDR2 from the germline V gene are MDHEN and SYDVKM. The CDR3 protein is CASLMTRNYGYTF. The CDR3, as DNA: TGTGCCAGCCTTATGACCAGGAACTATGGCTACACCTTC.

This clonotype was detected only a few times. The chain uses TRBV15 and TRBJ2-7; D is perhaps TRBD2 (6 bases). The CDR3 totals 15 residues. V was clipped by 1 base and J by 6 bases, with 16 bases between them. Germline CDR1 and CDR2: LNHNV and YYDKDF (reference sequence). The DNA of the CDR3 is TGTGCCACCAGCAGAGCCGGGACTCGTTTTGTCGAGCAGTACTTC. It specifies CATSRAGTRFVEQYF.

This clonotype was observed a few times. This sequence joins TRBV7-6 and TRBJ2-1, with TRBD1 identical over 8 bases. This CDR3 spans 14 amino acids. Germline V gives CDR1 SGHVS, CDR2 FNYEAQ. Germline trimming cut 4 bases from V and 8 bases from J; bases unmatched to any gene: 7. CDR3 coding DNA: TGTGCCAGCAGCTCCGGGACAGGTTTACATGAGCAGTTCTTC. It encodes CASSSGTGLHEQFF.

This clonotype was recorded many times. The V gene is TRBV9, the J gene TRBJ1-2, with D unresolved. V dropped 4 bases and J dropped 4 bases, with 17 bases sitting between them. The CDR3 sequence is 15 residues long. The germline gives CDR1 SGDLS, CDR2 YYNGEE. DNA for the CDR3: TGTGCCAGCAGCCCAACAACCGACGGCGGCTATGGCTACACCTTC. Its translation: CASSPTTDGGYGYTF. The full variable domain, in which reference TRBV9 and TRBJ1-2 provide the parts outside the CDR3, is DSGVTQTPKHLITATGQRVTLRCSPRSGDLSVYWYQQSLDQGLQFLIQYYNGEERAKGNILERFSAQQFPDLHSELNLSSLELGDSALYFCASSPTTDGGYGYTFGSGTRLTVV.

This clonotype was counted only a few times. The rearrangement links TRBV4-2 to TRBJ2-3; D assignment may be TRBD1 or TRBD2 (5 bases each). Germline values: CDR1 LGHNA, CDR2 YNFKEQ. The ends were cut back, 5 bases at V and 2 bases at J, with 11 bases in the middle. The CDR3 has 14 amino acids. As DNA, the CDR3 is TGTGCCAGCAGCGAGGGGAGAGACACAGATACGCAGTATTTT. Protein sequence: CASSEGRDTDTQYF.

This clonotype occurred many times. CDR3 in DNA: TGTGCCAGCAGGCCAGGCGGGCCTATTACCGAGCAGTACTTC. Protein product: CASRPGGPITEQYF. The V gene is TRBV7-9, the J gene TRBJ2-7, with D possibly TRBD2 on 5 matching bases. The germline gives CDR1 SEHNR, CDR2 FQNEAQ (reference sequence). V lost 6 bases, J lost 6 bases, and 18 bases lay in between. This CDR3 region has 14 residues.

A few counts support this clonotype. At one end, the junction sequence differs from germline, possibly due to a read error. This chain connects TRBV27 to TRBJ1-1; D is ambiguous. The CDR3 sequence is 15 residues long. Germline V lookup: CDR1 MNHEY, CDR2 SMNVEV (reference sequence). CDR3 sequence: CTSSLLGRRNTEAFF. In DNA form, the CDR3 reads TGTACCAGCAGTTTACTGGGCAGGCGGAACACTGAAGCTTTCTTT.

In this sample, this clonotype turned up many times. V is TRBV24-1 and J is TRBJ2-1, with D perhaps TRBD1 (5 bases). This CDR3 is 16 amino acids long. CDR1 is KGHDR, CDR2 SFDVKD, per germline. The ends were cut back, 3 bases at V and 7 bases at J, with 18 bases in the middle. CDR3 region: CATSDPRTQVMNEQFF. CDR3 nucleotides: TGTGCCACCAGTGATCCCCGCACACAGGTTATGAATGAGCAGTTCTTC.

There are many counts of this clonotype. The CDR3 DNA follows: TGTGCCAGCAGTTACCTACCCGGGACGCCTCGGGCGTACACTGAAGCTTTCTTT. Its protein is CASSYLPGTPRAYTEAFF. The J gene is TRBJ1-1, the V gene TRBV6-2 or TRBV6-3, with TRBD1 as a possible D gene (5 bases). Germline V gene sequence: CDR1 MNHEY, CDR2 SVGEGT. Trimming stripped 2 bases from V and 3 bases from J, with 22 bases between. The CDR3 is 18 residues long.

The gene calls are TRBV27 and TRBJ2-7; D may be TRBD1 (6 bases). CDR3 length equals 14 residues. In germline, CDR1 is MNHEY, CDR2 SMNVEV (reference sequence). V was shortened by 3 bases and J by 2 bases, with 11 bases between the two germline ends. The CDR3 reads CASSFGRGPYEQYF. CDR3 nucleotide sequence: TGTGCCAGCAGTTTCGGCAGGGGACCCTACGAGCAGTACTTC.

This clonotype was found many times. The rearrangement uses TRBV27 and TRBJ2-2; D could derive from TRBD1 or TRBD2 (5 bases each). CDR3 size: 13 residues. Trimming cost V 3 bases and J 3 bases, with 5 bases left between them. Germline assignment: CDR1 MNHEY and CDR2 SMNVEV (reference sequence). Here the CDR3 DNA reads TGTGCCAGCAGTTTGGGGGACACCGGGGAGCTGTTTTTT. Its translation: CASSLGDTGELFF.

This clonotype was counted a few times. The CDR3 nucleotides are TGTGCCAGCAGCTATAGTTGGGGAGGCACTGAAGCTTTCTTT. Its protein product is CASSYSWGGTEAFF. The rearrangement links TRBV7-2 to TRBJ1-1; D unresolved. The CDR3 sequence is 14 residues long. Germline CDR1 and CDR2: SGHTA and FQGNSA. Trimming left V 4 bases short and J 4 bases short, with 13 bases between.

This clonotype was seen a handful of times. The V and J genes are TRBV20-1 and TRBJ2-3; tentatively, D is TRBD1 or TRBD2 (5 bases each). V lost 8 bases and J 0 bases, leaving 9 bases between the germline ends. Per germline, CDR1 DFQATT and CDR2 SNEGSKA (reference sequence). This CDR3 has 12 amino acids. CDR3 amino acids: CSTGDSTDTQYF. The CDR3, as DNA: TGCAGTACCGGGGACAGCACAGATACGCAGTATTTT.

This clonotype came up many times. CDR3 nucleotide sequence: TGTGCCAGCATTCCGACTAGCGGGGGGGACCGAGATACGCAGTATTTT. It specifies CASIPTSGGDRDTQYF. The J gene is TRBJ2-3, the V gene TRBV2; 14 nucleotides match TRBD2. The CDR3 is made up of 16 amino acids. After removal of 7 bases from V and 5 bases from J, the junction contained 8 bases not matched to a gene. Germline V gene data show CDR1 as SNHLY and CDR2 as FYNNEI.

The rearrangement uses TRBV10-3 and TRBJ2-1, with 11 bases lining up with TRBD2. The CDR3 covers 17 residues. J lost 4 bases, V lost 6 bases, and 11 bases had no gene match. Germline CDR1 reads ENHRY; CDR2 reads SYGVKD. In DNA, the CDR3 is TGTGCCATCAGCGGCGGCCCTAGCGGGGGGCCTTACAATGAGCAGTTCTTC. Protein sequence: CAISGGPSGGPYNEQFF.